This T cell receptor (beta chain) stems from a study of T cell responses to AZD1222 COVID-19 vaccine. Sequencing used immunoSEQ multiplex PCR; TCRdb keeps in-frame clones, though not all of them. In the table there are 110,000 or so clones, roughly 90% of which are singletons. This clone was seen only once. Antigen: not known. Findings and caveats of the study: Clonal diversity was possibly underestimated; the donors were predominantly white British and more often female. There were repertoire samples only from the period after the peak T cell response. The study found vaccine-associated CD4 TCRs spanning spike, dominant at 160-218 and 743-854.

Trimming took off 3 bases at V and 6 bases at J, with 16 bases between the two ends. Germline V CDR1 and CDR2: SGHTA, FQGTGA. This CDR3 comprises 15 residues. The material was peripheral blood, obtained on day 0 of MenACWY control vaccination. The chain joins TRBV7-3 to TRBJ2-3, with TRBD2 as a possible D gene (6 bases). This receptor was identified in an adult in good health. Here the CDR3 DNA reads TGTGCCAGCAGCTTCAACGGGGCGGAGGGGGATACGCAGTATTTT. Translating gives CASSFNGAEGDTQYF.